This TCR beta chain appears in the sequencing data of a study of cytomegalovirus exposure and HLA in healthy donors. Broader study findings: An apparent linkage of common viral pathogens to several of the most significant clusters emerged in a later analysis.

Remarks on this clone: Antigen unknown.

Per germline, CDR1 SGHRS and CDR2 YFSETQ. CDR3 length: 15 residues. The ends were cut back, 0 bases at V and 4 bases at J, with 13 bases in the middle. The PCR contained 60 Vbeta and 13 Jbeta primers. TCRdb's table, derived via immunoSEQ multiplex PCR, lists solely in-frame clones and lacks some. The sample has under 100,000 clones; over 60% are singletons. This TCR derives from a human donor in good health. Material: PBMCs. The chain uses TRBV5-1 and TRBJ1-2, with D possibly matching TRBD1 (5 bases). The DNA for the CDR3 is TGCGCCAGCAGCTTGGAGGGAGGGGCCGGCTATGGCTACACCTTC. Translation: CASSLEGGAGYGYTF.